These 25 T cell receptor beta chains share one sample of origin, sequenced in a study of beta chain features in type 1 diabetes. The sequenced template was cDNA made from the entire isolated RNA. Generated by immunoSEQ multiplex PCR, the TCRdb table keeps only in-frame clones and is missing some. The sample shows under 350,000 clones, roughly 8% of them seen only once. Sequencing was carried out using central memory CD4+ T cells from blood. Source of these receptors: a woman between 18 and 30 years old in good health.

The chain links TRBV4-2 to TRBJ2-2, with TRBD1 as a possible D gene (6 bases). CDR3 length equals 16 residues. CDR1 LGHNA and CDR2 YNFKEQ come from the germline V gene. Deletions cut 5 bases from V and 7 bases from J, with 20 bases between. CDR3 loop: CASSSAGARYSGELFF. DNA for the CDR3: TGTGCCAGCAGCTCTGCAGGGGCCCGGTACAGCGGGGAGCTGTTTTTT.

This clone was observed at least ten times. The chain links TRBV9 to TRBJ2-3; D might be TRBD2 (6 bases). V was pared by 3 bases and J by 5 bases, with 16 bases between. The CDR3 has 15 residues. The germline CDR1 and CDR2 sequences are SGDLS and YYNGEE. This CDR3 reads CASSASEGTRDTQYF. The CDR3 DNA reads TGTGCCAGCAGCGCCTCGGAGGGGACCAGAGATACGCAGTATTTT.

This clone was observed a handful of times. The chain has TRBV7-9 and TRBJ1-3; tentatively, D is TRBD1 (6 bases). Germline loops: CDR1 SEHNR, CDR2 FQNEAQ (reference sequence). The CDR3 has 15 residues. V was pared by 6 bases and J by 0 bases, with 12 bases between. The CDR3 loop reads CASRLRGSSGNTIYF. The CDR3 DNA reads as TGTGCCAGCAGACTCAGGGGCAGCTCTGGAAACACCATATATTTT.

The rearrangement links TRBV7-2 to TRBJ2-3; 10 bases match TRBD2. Looked up from germline, CDR1 is SGHTA and CDR2 is FQGNSA. The CDR3 is made up of 18 amino acids. The trim removed 3 bases at V and 0 bases at J, leaving 9 bases unmatched. CDR3 sequence reads: CASSFQRGGFTSTDTQYF. In DNA, the CDR3 is TGTGCCAGCAGCTTCCAGCGGGGGGGCTTTACTAGCACAGATACGCAGTATTTT.

V and J are TRBV27 and TRBJ1-2, with TRBD1 as a possible D gene (5 bases). V was pared by 5 bases and J by 6 bases, with 16 bases between. The length of the CDR3 is 14 residues. Germline CDR1 and CDR2: MNHEY and SMNVEV (reference sequence). The CDR3 protein is CASSLTGGIDGYTF. CDR3 sequence (DNA): TGTGCCAGCAGTCTAACCGGGGGAATTGATGGCTACACCTTC.

This clone showed up just a few times. V is TRBV4-3 and J is TRBJ1-5; a weak D match, TRBD1 (5 bases). Germline CDR1 LGHNA, CDR2 YSLEER. V lost 2 bases to trimming and J lost 5 bases, with 10 bases between them. The CDR3 has 14 residues. The CDR3 region is CASSQSGGDQPQHF. In DNA form, the CDR3 reads TGCGCCAGCAGCCAATCCGGGGGGGATCAGCCCCAGCATTTT.

The chain employs TRBV7-8 and TRBJ2-3; D is unresolved. Germline lookup yields CDR1 SGHVS and CDR2 FQNEAQ. V was clipped by 1 base and J by 0 bases, with 5 bases between them. The CDR3 contains 14 residues. CDR3 DNA sequence: TGTGCCAGCAGCTTAGATACCAGCACAGATACGCAGTATTTT. It translates to CASSLDTSTDTQYF.

There are a few counts of this clone. The V call is TRBV7-3, the J call TRBJ1-1, with D unclear. The CDR3 length is 13 residues. The germline CDR1 and CDR2 sequences are SGHTA and FQGTGA. Trimming left V 5 bases short and J 4 bases short, with 11 bases between. The CDR3 DNA follows: TGTGCCAGCAGCCGCAATTTTGGCACTGAAGCTTTCTTT. It encodes CASSRNFGTEAFF. Filled out from reference TRBV7-3 and TRBJ1-1, the complete variable domain reads GAGVSQTPSNKVTEKGKYVELRCDPISGHTALYWYRQSLGQGPEFLIYFQGTGAADDSGLPNDRFFAVRPEGSVSTLKIQRTERGDSAVYLCASSRNFGTEAFFGQGTRLTVV.

This clone was counted only a few times. The chain links TRBV7-3 to TRBJ2-7, with D possibly TRBD2 on 6 matching bases. Germline CDR1 SGHTA, CDR2 FQGTGA. The V end was cut by 3 bases, the J end by 3 bases, with 12 bases between. The CDR3 spans 14 residues. The CDR3 here is CASSFQGGDYEQYF. In DNA, the CDR3 is TGTGCCAGCAGCTTTCAGGGAGGAGACTACGAGCAGTACTTC.

The chain links TRBV5-4 to TRBJ1-2; D is possibly TRBD1 (6 bases). There are 15 residues in the CDR3. The V end lost 4 bases, the J end lost 2 bases, and 15 bases lay between the germline ends. Germline loops: CDR1 SGHNT, CDR2 YYREEE (reference sequence). The CDR3 is CASSQDSSFNYGYTF. CDR3 nucleotide sequence: TGTGCCAGCAGCCAGGACAGCTCCTTCAACTATGGCTACACCTTC.

J is TRBJ1-2 and V is TRBV7-8; 8 nucleotides match TRBD1. J was trimmed by 2 bases and V by 4 bases; bases with no gene match: 9. CDR3 size: 16 residues. From germline, CDR1 is SGHVS and CDR2 FQNEAQ. This CDR3 is CASSSDRAIVNYGYTF. The CDR3, as DNA: TGTGCCAGCAGCTCGGACAGGGCCATCGTCAACTATGGCTACACCTTC. The full variable domain, with the rest looked up from reference TRBV7-8 and TRBJ1-2, is GAGVSQSPRYKVAKRGQDVALRCDPISGHVSLFWYQQALGQGPEFLTYFQNEAQLDKSGLPSDRFFAERPEGSVSTLKIQRTQQEDSAVYLCASSSDRAIVNYGYTFGSGTRLTVV.

The table lists this clone with a few counts. The sample carries other DNA sequences with the same CDR3. The V gene is TRBV5-1, the J gene TRBJ2-5; D gene unclear. Germline CDR1 is SGHRS and CDR2 is YFSETQ. V dropped 1 base and J dropped 2 bases, with 6 bases sitting between them. CDR3 length: 13 residues. CDR3 DNA: TGCGCCAGCAGCTTGCTCGGGCAAGAGACCCAGTACTTC. Protein product: CASSLLGQETQYF.

This clone was seen a handful of times. J is TRBJ1-1 and V is TRBV7-9; TRBD1 matches at 7 bases. The junction had 6 bases not matched to a gene; V was cut back by 5 bases and J by 3 bases. This CDR3 has 14 amino acids. Germline lookup yields CDR1 SEHNR and CDR2 FQNEAQ (reference sequence). The CDR3: CASSVYGTDTEAFF. CDR3 DNA sequence: TGTGCCAGCAGCGTCTACGGGACAGACACTGAAGCTTTCTTT.

This clone was detected only once. V usage is TRBV25-1 and J usage is TRBJ1-5; D possibly corresponds to TRBD1 (5 bases). Trimming left V 10 bases short and J 2 bases short, with 27 bases between. The germline CDR1 and CDR2 sequences are MGHDK and SYGVNS. This CDR3 comprises 18 residues. CDR3 residues: CATKHGTHMAGGNQPQHF. The DNA for the CDR3 is TGTGCCACCAAGCATGGGACCCATATGGCGGGGGGCAATCAGCCCCAGCATTTT.

This clone was observed a handful of times. The rearrangement links TRBV27 to TRBJ2-7, with 9 bases lining up with TRBD1. Trimming at V came to 5 bases and at J to 2 bases, leaving 7 bases not matched to a gene. This CDR3 comprises 15 residues. Per germline, CDR1 MNHEY and CDR2 SMNVEV (reference sequence). The DNA for the CDR3 is TGTGCCAGCAGTCCGTTCGGACAGGGGACCTACGAGCAGTACTTC. The encoded protein is CASSPFGQGTYEQYF.

This clone was detected only a few times. J is TRBJ2-5 and V is TRBV4-3; 7 bases agree with TRBD1. CDR1 and CDR2 from the germline V gene are LGHNA and YSLEER. The CDR3 contains 17 residues. The V and J ends lost 1 base and 0 bases, in that order; junction bases with no gene match: 8. The CDR3 DNA is TGCGCCAGCAGCCAAGGTTTGGGGACAGCCGACCAAGAGACCCAGTACTTC. This encodes CASSQGLGTADQETQYF.

This clone was seen a handful of times. The chain uses TRBV25-1 and TRBJ1-1, with D hard to call. This CDR3 contains 13 residues. CDR1 and CDR2 from the germline V gene are MGHDK and SYGVNS. V was pared by 4 bases and J by 0 bases, with 6 bases between. The CDR3 sequence is CASSALLNTEAFF. CDR3 nucleotide sequence: TGTGCCAGCAGTGCCCTATTGAACACTGAAGCTTTCTTT.

The chain employs TRBV7-8 and TRBJ2-7, with D unclear. This CDR3 comprises 14 residues. Germline lookup yields CDR1 SGHVS and CDR2 FQNEAQ. V was cut by 4 bases and J by 0 bases, with 10 bases left in between. CDR3 sequence (DNA): TGTGCCAGCAGCTCGGACGGTAGCTCCTACGAGCAGTACTTC. Protein sequence: CASSSDGSSYEQYF.

V is TRBV10-3 and J is TRBJ2-2, with D unresolved. Germline assignment: CDR1 ENHRY and CDR2 SYGVKD. This CDR3 spans 14 amino acids. V was cut by 0 bases and J by 0 bases, with 2 bases left in between. The CDR3 region has the DNA TGTGCCATCAGTGAGTCTTCGAACACCGGGGAGCTGTTTTTT. Protein sequence: CAISESSNTGELFF.

Ten or more counts support this clone. The chain combines TRBV7-2 with TRBJ2-1; no definite D call. CDR1 is SGHTA and CDR2 is FQGNSA in the germline V gene. With 5 bases removed from V and 1 base from J, the gap between germline ends came to 15 bases. This CDR3 is built from 16 residues. As DNA, the CDR3 is TGTGCCAGCAGCCCCCGGCTGATGGGGTCCTACAATGAGCAGTTCTTC. Residues: CASSPRLMGSYNEQFF.

This clone showed up just a few times. The chain uses TRBV5-6 and TRBJ2-5, with D unresolved. Germline V gives CDR1 SGHDT, CDR2 YYEEEE. The CDR3 loop spans 17 amino acids. Trimming took 3 bases from V and 0 from J, leaving 18 bases between them. The CDR3 spells CASSYRSHYLYQETQYF. The CDR3 DNA is TGTGCCAGCAGCTATAGGTCCCATTACTTGTACCAAGAGACCCAGTACTTC.

The chain has TRBV7-9 and TRBJ1-1, with 7 bases identical to TRBD1. There are 16 residues in the CDR3. From germline, CDR1 is SEHNR and CDR2 FQNEAQ (reference sequence). V was pared by 4 bases and J by 0 bases, with 8 bases of the junction left unmatched. As DNA, the CDR3 is TGTGCCAGCAGCTCCCGTCTGACAGGGATGAACACTGAAGCTTTCTTT. As protein: CASSSRLTGMNTEAFF.

This clone has only a few counts. The rearrangement uses TRBV7-2 and TRBJ2-3; 7 nucleotides agree with TRBD2. The germline V gene has CDR1 SGHTA and CDR2 FQGNSA. This CDR3 is built from 15 residues. The junction had 6 bases not matched to a gene; V was cut back by 1 base and J by 5 bases. The CDR3 region is CASSLGVAGVDTQYF. Written as DNA, the CDR3 is TGTGCCAGCAGCTTAGGGGTAGCGGGCGTAGATACGCAGTATTTT. The complete variable domain, with remaining parts taken from reference TRBV7-2 and TRBJ2-3, reads GAGVSQSPSNKVTEKGKDVELRCDPISGHTALYWYRQSLGQGLEFLIYFQGNSAPDKSGLPSDRFSAERTGGSVSTLTIQRTQQEDSAVYLCASSLGVAGVDTQYFGPGTRLTVL.

This clone was found a few times. The gene calls are TRBV27 and TRBJ2-7, with D maybe TRBD1 (6 bases). Trimming took off 6 bases at V and 2 bases at J, with 11 bases between the two ends. The germline CDR1 and CDR2 sequences are MNHEY and SMNVEV (reference sequence). This CDR3 contains 13 residues. Written as DNA, the CDR3 is TGTGCCAGCAGCTGGGGACAAGCCTACGAGCAGTACGTC. Protein: CASSWGQAYEQYV.

The rearrangement uses TRBV18 and TRBJ2-5, with 9 bases aligning to TRBD1. This CDR3 contains 15 residues. Unmatched junction bases numbered 6, after V lost 5 bases and J lost 2 bases. CDR1 is KGHSH and CDR2 is LQKENI in the germline V gene. The CDR3 region has the DNA TGTGCCAGCTCATTATCGACAGGGGGACAAGAGACCCAGTACTTC. It translates to CASSLSTGGQETQYF.